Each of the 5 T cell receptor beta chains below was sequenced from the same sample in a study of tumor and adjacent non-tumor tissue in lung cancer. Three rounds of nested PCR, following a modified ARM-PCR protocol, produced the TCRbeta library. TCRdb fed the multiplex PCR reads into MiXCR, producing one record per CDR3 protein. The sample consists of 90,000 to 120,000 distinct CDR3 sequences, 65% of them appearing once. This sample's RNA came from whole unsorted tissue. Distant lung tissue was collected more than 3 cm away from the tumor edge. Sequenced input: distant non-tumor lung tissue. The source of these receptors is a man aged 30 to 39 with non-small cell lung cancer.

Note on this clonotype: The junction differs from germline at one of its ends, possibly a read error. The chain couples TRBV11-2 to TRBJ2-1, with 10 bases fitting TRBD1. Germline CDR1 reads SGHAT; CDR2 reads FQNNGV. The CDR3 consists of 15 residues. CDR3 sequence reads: CASSLWTGGMNEQFF. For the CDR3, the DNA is TGTGCAAGCAGCTTATGGACAGGGGGGATGAATGAACAGTTCTTC. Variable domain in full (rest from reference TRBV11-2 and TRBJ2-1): EAGVAQSPRYKIIEKRQSVAFWCNPISGHATLYWYQQILGQGPKLLIQFQNNGVVDDSQLPKDRFSAERLKGVDSTLKIQPAKLEDSAVYLCASSLWTGGMNEQFFGPGTRLTVL.

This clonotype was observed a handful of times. This chain's CDR3 is CASSPGSTANEKLFF. In DNA form, the CDR3 reads TGTGCCAGCTCACCAGGGAGTACGGCTAATGAAAAACTGTTTTTT. This sequence joins TRBV18 and TRBJ1-4, with unresolved D. Trimming removed 2 bases from V and 3 bases from J, with 10 bases in between. The germline V gene has CDR1 KGHSH and CDR2 LQKENI. The CDR3 is 15 residues long.

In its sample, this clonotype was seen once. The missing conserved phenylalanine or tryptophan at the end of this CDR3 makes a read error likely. The CDR3 here is CSASEGLAGDCNEQFL. In DNA form, the CDR3 reads TGCAGTGCTAGCGAAGGACTAGCGGGTGACTGCAATGAGCAGTTCTTA. The rearrangement joins TRBV20-1 to TRBJ2-1; TRBD2 agrees at 11 bases. In germline, CDR1 is DFQATT, CDR2 SNEGSKA (reference sequence). The CDR3 spans 16 residues. V was pared by 3 bases and J by 6 bases, with 10 bases of the junction left unmatched.

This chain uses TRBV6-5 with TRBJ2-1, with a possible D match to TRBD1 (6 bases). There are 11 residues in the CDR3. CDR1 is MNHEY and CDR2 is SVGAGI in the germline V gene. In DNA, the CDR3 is TGTGTTAGCAGTCCAGGGGTTGAGCAGTTCTTC. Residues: CVSSPGVEQFF.

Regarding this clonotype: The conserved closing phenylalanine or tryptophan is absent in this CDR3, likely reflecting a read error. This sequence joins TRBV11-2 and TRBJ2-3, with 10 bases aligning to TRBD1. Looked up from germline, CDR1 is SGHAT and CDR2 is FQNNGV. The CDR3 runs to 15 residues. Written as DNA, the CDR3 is TGTGCCAGCAGCACCAGACAGGGGGCGACGGATATGCAGTATTAT. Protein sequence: CASSTRQGATDMQYY.